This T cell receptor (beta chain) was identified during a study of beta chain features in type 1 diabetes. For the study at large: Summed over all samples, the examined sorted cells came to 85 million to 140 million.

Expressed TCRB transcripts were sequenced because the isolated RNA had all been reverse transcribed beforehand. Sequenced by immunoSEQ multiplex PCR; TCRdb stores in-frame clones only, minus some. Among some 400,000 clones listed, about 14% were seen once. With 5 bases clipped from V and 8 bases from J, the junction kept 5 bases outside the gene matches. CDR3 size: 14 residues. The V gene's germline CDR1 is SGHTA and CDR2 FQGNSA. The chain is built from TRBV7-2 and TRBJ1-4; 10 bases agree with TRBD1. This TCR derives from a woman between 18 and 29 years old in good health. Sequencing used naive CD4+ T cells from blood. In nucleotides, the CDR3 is TGTGCCAGCAGCCCAGACAGGGGGCAGGAAAAACTGTTTTTT. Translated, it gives CASSPDRGQEKLFF.